The clone carrying this T cell receptor (beta chain) was detected a few times. The antigen remains undetermined. This entry comes from a study of vaccination and CD4 T cells after COVID-19. The CDR3 runs 14 residues. Germline CDR1 reads MNHNS; CDR2 reads SASEGT. The ends were cut back, 1 base at V and 0 bases at J, with 7 bases in the middle. The study, taken as a whole, reports: Median SARS-CoV-2-reactive clonotype numbers went from approximately 21 to 38; this increase was not significant.

Sequenced with the Oncomine TCR Beta short-read assay was DNA taken from cultured CD4+ T cells. From the PCR reads, TCRdb called clonotypes with MiXCR, one entry per CDR3 protein. The table lists 7,000 to 10,000 distinct CDR3 sequences, roughly a third of them singletons. Treatment specified: roughly 10-day PBMC culture with coronavirus spike peptide pools or control peptides (ViraFEST assay). Researchers collected the unexposed donor's CD4+ T cells before the COVID-19 pandemic (2011-2018). This receptor was identified in a human donor in good health. The chain uses TRBV6-1 and TRBJ2-7; D remains unclear. The sequencing sample was made of CD4+ T cells from blood, cultured in vitro. This chain's CDR3 is CASSEGSDSYEQYF. CDR3 DNA: TGTGCCAGCAGTGAAGGCAGCGACTCCTACGAGCAGTACTTC.